This is a list of T cell receptor beta chains from one sample in a study of T cells in localized non-small cell lung cancer. Here immunoSEQ multiplex PCR was the method, and the copy in TCRdb shows in-frame clones only, minus some. This sample carries around 64,000 clones, about 87% of them seen once, and the ten largest clones take approximately 22%. Sample: peripheral blood, taken before any cancer treatment. The receptor source for this set is a man aged 35 to 70 with stage I squamous cell lung carcinoma. Both conserved end residues are part of each CDR3. The D gene is left open where the match is weak. Size is omitted from some rows. Given values are once, few, many or a class for expanded clones.

clone size: .; J gene: TRBJ2-1; D gene: .; V gene: TRBV4-1; CDR3 DNA: TGCGCCAGCAGCCAAGTTGAATACAATGAGCAGTTCTTC; CDR3 protein: CASSQVEYNEQFF
clone size: .; J gene: TRBJ2-2; D gene: TRBD1; V gene: TRBV11-2; CDR3 DNA: TGTGCCAGCAGCCGGGACAGGGGGCGATGGGACACCGGGGAGCTGTTTTTT; CDR3 protein: CASSRDRGRWDTGELFF
clone size: .; J gene: TRBJ2-2; D gene: .; V gene: TRBV7-2; CDR3 DNA: TGTGCCAGCAGCCCCCAGGCGTCTACCGCATACACCGGGGAGCTGTTTTTT; CDR3 protein: CASSPQASTAYTGELFF
clone size: .; J gene: TRBJ1-3; D gene: .; V gene: TRBV15; CDR3 DNA: TGTGCCACCAGCAGAGATAAGGGGTCGACTGGAAACACCATATATTTT; CDR3 protein: CATSRDKGSTGNTIYF
clone size: once; J gene: TRBJ1-4; D gene: TRBD1; V gene: TRBV9; CDR3 DNA: TGTGCCAGCAGCGCCTGGGGACAGGGGGCTGAAAAACTGTTTTTT; CDR3 protein: CASSAWGQGAEKLFF
clone size: .; J gene: TRBJ1-1; D gene: .; V gene: TRBV7-3; CDR3 DNA: TGTGCCAGCAGCTTAATCCAGGGTGGTGAAGCTTTCTTT; CDR3 protein: CASSLIQGGEAFF
clone size: .; J gene: TRBJ1-2; D gene: .; V gene: TRBV5-1; CDR3 DNA: TGCGCCAGCAGCTTGGAAGGCCATGGCTACACCTTC; CDR3 protein: CASSLEGHGYTF
clone size: few; J gene: TRBJ2-7; D gene: .; V gene: TRBV9; CDR3 DNA: TGTGCCAGCAGCCGGGACGGAGACTACGAGCAGTACTTC; CDR3 protein: CASSRDGDYEQYF
clone size: few; J gene: TRBJ2-3; D gene: .; V gene: TRBV18; CDR3 DNA: TGTGCCAGCTCACCCCTAGGGGACAGCACAGATACGCAGTATTTT; CDR3 protein: CASSPLGDSTDTQYF
clone size: .; J gene: TRBJ2-3; D gene: TRBD1; V gene: TRBV5-6; CDR3 DNA: TGTGCCAGCAGCCATCAGGGGGCCACAGATACGCAGTATTTT; CDR3 protein: CASSHQGATDTQYF
clone size: .; J gene: TRBJ2-1; D gene: .; V gene: TRBV4-3; CDR3 DNA: TGCGCCAGCAGCCAAGATCTTTTAGGGCAGTTCTACAATGAGCAGTTCTTC; CDR3 protein: CASSQDLLGQFYNEQFF
clone size: .; J gene: TRBJ1-2; D gene: .; V gene: TRBV2; CDR3 DNA: TGTGCCAGCGGGGCCCAGGGGCCCCGCGGTGGCTACACCTTC; CDR3 protein: CASGAQGPRGGYTF
clone size: once; J gene: TRBJ1-1; D gene: .; V gene: TRBV19; CDR3 DNA: TGTGCCAGTAGTATAAAGAGACAGGACACTGAAGCTTTCTTT; CDR3 protein: CASSIKRQDTEAFF
clone size: .; J gene: TRBJ1-4; D gene: .; V gene: TRBV11-2; CDR3 DNA: TGTGCCAGCAGCTTAGATGCGATTAATGAAAAACTGTTTTTT; CDR3 protein: CASSLDAINEKLFF
clone size: .; J gene: TRBJ1-5; D gene: TRBD1; V gene: TRBV30; CDR3 DNA: TGTGCCTGGAACCCAGGGGGCGGTCAGCCCCAGCATTTT; CDR3 protein: CAWNPGGGQPQHF
clone size: .; J gene: TRBJ1-1; D gene: .; V gene: TRBV7-9; CDR3 DNA: TGTGCCAGCAGCTTAGGTGCGGGGAGAACTGAAGCTTTCTTT; CDR3 protein: CASSLGAGRTEAFF
clone size: .; J gene: TRBJ2-7; D gene: TRBD1; V gene: TRBV30; CDR3 DNA: TGTGCCTGGCGCCTGGCGGGACAGGGGGGCTACGAGCAGTACTTC; CDR3 protein: CAWRLAGQGGYEQYF
clone size: few; J gene: TRBJ2-7; D gene: .; V gene: TRBV15; CDR3 DNA: TGTGCCACCAGCAGAGGCGTCCAAAACTACGAGCAGTACTTC; CDR3 protein: CATSRGVQNYEQYF
clone size: few; J gene: TRBJ2-7; D gene: .; V gene: TRBV28; CDR3 DNA: TGTGCCAGCAGTTGGGGGTCGGGCAACGAGCAGTACTTC; CDR3 protein: CASSWGSGNEQYF
clone size: .; J gene: TRBJ2-7; D gene: .; V gene: TRBV27; CDR3 DNA: TGTGCCAGCAGTGCGGACGCTACCTACGAGCAGTACTTC; CDR3 protein: CASSADATYEQYF
clone size: few; J gene: TRBJ2-7; D gene: TRBD2; V gene: TRBV28; CDR3 DNA: TGTGCCAGCAGTTTAAGCGGGGGAGACTACGAGCAGTACTTC; CDR3 protein: CASSLSGGDYEQYF
clone size: .; J gene: TRBJ2-5; D gene: .; V gene: TRBV28; CDR3 DNA: TGTGCCAGCGAAACTTACGAGACCCAGTACTTC; CDR3 protein: CASETYETQYF
clone size: once; J gene: TRBJ2-1; D gene: .; V gene: TRBV4-3; CDR3 DNA: TGCGCCAGCAGCCAAGAGACGGGAAGTAGCTCCTACAATGAGCAGTTCTTC; CDR3 protein: CASSQETGSSSYNEQFF
clone size: .; J gene: TRBJ1-4; D gene: TRBD1; V gene: TRBV28; CDR3 DNA: TGTGCCAGCAATTTGGGACAGGGCAAACTGTTTTTT; CDR3 protein: CASNLGQGKLFF
clone size: .; J gene: TRBJ1-2; D gene: .; V gene: TRBV2; CDR3 DNA: TGTGCCAGCAGTGAGGGGGAGACTCACTATGGCTACACCTTC; CDR3 protein: CASSEGETHYGYTF
clone size: .; J gene: TRBJ2-2; D gene: .; V gene: TRBV2; CDR3 DNA: TGTGCCAGCAGTGGTGAACAGCGATACACCGGGGAGCTGTTTTTT; CDR3 protein: CASSGEQRYTGELFF
clone size: once; J gene: TRBJ1-1; D gene: TRBD1; V gene: TRBV19; CDR3 DNA: TGTGCCAGTACCCGGGGACAGGCAAACACTGAAGCTTTCTTT; CDR3 protein: CASTRGQANTEAFF
clone size: .; J gene: TRBJ2-3; D gene: TRBD2; V gene: TRBV19; CDR3 DNA: TGTGCCAGTAGTGGACTAGCGGATACGCAGTATTTT; CDR3 protein: CASSGLADTQYF
clone size: .; J gene: TRBJ1-5; D gene: .; V gene: TRBV4-3; CDR3 DNA: TGCGCCAGCAGCCAAGATATGGGGTTTGACAATCAGCCCCAGCATTTT; CDR3 protein: CASSQDMGFDNQPQHF
clone size: once; J gene: TRBJ2-4; D gene: TRBD1; V gene: TRBV7-2; CDR3 DNA: TGTGCCAGCAGCTTCCGGACAGGGGGGAACATTCAGTACTTC; CDR3 protein: CASSFRTGGNIQYF
clone size: .; J gene: TRBJ2-5; D gene: .; V gene: TRBV13; CDR3 DNA: TGTGCCAGCAGCTTAGGGAGCGTGGATTACCAAGAGACCCAGTACTTC; CDR3 protein: CASSLGSVDYQETQYF
clone size: .; J gene: TRBJ2-5; D gene: TRBD2; V gene: TRBV29-1; CDR3 DNA: TGCAGCGTTCCGGGACTAGTGGAGGAGACCCAGTACTTC; CDR3 protein: CSVPGLVEETQYF
clone size: .; J gene: TRBJ2-2; D gene: .; V gene: TRBV2; CDR3 DNA: TGTGCCAGCAGTGAAAAGGGCAGAGATAGCGGGGAGCTGTTTTTT; CDR3 protein: CASSEKGRDSGELFF
clone size: .; J gene: TRBJ2-6; D gene: .; V gene: TRBV19; CDR3 DNA: TGTGCCAGTAGGCGAGACACGGTTAACTCTGGGGCCAACGTCCTGACTTTC; CDR3 protein: CASRRDTVNSGANVLTF
clone size: .; J gene: TRBJ2-7; D gene: .; V gene: TRBV14; CDR3 DNA: TGTGCCAGCAGCCAAGACCCAGGGGTATACGAGCAGTACTTC; CDR3 protein: CASSQDPGVYEQYF
clone size: .; J gene: TRBJ2-3; D gene: .; V gene: TRBV4-1; CDR3 DNA: TGCGCCAGCAGCCAAGTCGTCTTAGATACGCAGTATTTT; CDR3 protein: CASSQVVLDTQYF
clone size: .; J gene: TRBJ2-3; D gene: .; V gene: TRBV14; CDR3 DNA: TGTGCCAGCAGCCTACAGGGACTACAGAGCACAGATACGCAGTATTTT; CDR3 protein: CASSLQGLQSTDTQYF
clone size: .; J gene: TRBJ1-5; D gene: .; V gene: TRBV19; CDR3 DNA: TGTGCCAGTAGTATGAAGGGGCCCCAGCATTTT; CDR3 protein: CASSMKGPQHF
clone size: .; J gene: TRBJ2-3; D gene: TRBD1; V gene: TRBV6-5; CDR3 DNA: TGTGCCAGCAGCCCCGATACAGGGGGGACAGATACGCAGTATTTT; CDR3 protein: CASSPDTGGTDTQYF
clone size: .; J gene: TRBJ2-7; D gene: .; V gene: TRBV5-1; CDR3 DNA: TGCGCCAGCAGCTTCGACAGCTACGAGCAGTACTTC; CDR3 protein: CASSFDSYEQYF
clone size: .; J gene: TRBJ2-7; D gene: .; V gene: TRBV9; CDR3 DNA: TGTGCCAGCAGCCCCCGAGGGTCCAGCGGGTACGAGCAGTACTTC; CDR3 protein: CASSPRGSSGYEQYF